The sequence of this T cell receptor beta chain was determined in a study of T cell responses to AZD1222 COVID-19 vaccine. Note on this clone: The antigen is not known.

Some clones are missing from TCRdb's copy, which holds only in-frame ones; the method was immunoSEQ multiplex PCR. The repertoire has 150,000 to 200,000 clones, 90% to 95% of them found once; the top ten carry 9.2%. Study-wide results and limits: A rise in Spike-specific TCR breadth and depth followed two AZD1222 doses.

This sample comprised peripheral blood, obtained on day 0 of AZD1222 vaccination. The origin of this receptor is an adult in good health.

The CDR3 DNA follows: TGCGCCAGCAGCCCCGAGACTAGGGGGCACAATGAGCAGTTCTTC. This codes for CASSPETRGHNEQFF. The V gene is TRBV4-3, the J gene TRBJ2-1; D is possibly TRBD1 (7 bases). V was clipped by 4 bases and J by 5 bases, with 15 bases between them. The CDR3 spans 15 residues. The germline gives CDR1 LGHNA, CDR2 YSLEER.